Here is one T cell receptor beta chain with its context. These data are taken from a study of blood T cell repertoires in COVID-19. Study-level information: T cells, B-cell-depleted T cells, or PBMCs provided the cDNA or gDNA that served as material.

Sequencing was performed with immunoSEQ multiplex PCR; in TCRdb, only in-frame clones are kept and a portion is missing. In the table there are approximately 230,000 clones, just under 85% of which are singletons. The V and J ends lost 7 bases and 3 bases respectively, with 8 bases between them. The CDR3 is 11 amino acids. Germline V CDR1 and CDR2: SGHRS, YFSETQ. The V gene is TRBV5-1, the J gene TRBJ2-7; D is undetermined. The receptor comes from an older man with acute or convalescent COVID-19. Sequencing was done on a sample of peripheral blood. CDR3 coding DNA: TGCGCCAGCGGGTCGGGCTACGAGCAGTACTTC. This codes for CASGSGYEQYF.